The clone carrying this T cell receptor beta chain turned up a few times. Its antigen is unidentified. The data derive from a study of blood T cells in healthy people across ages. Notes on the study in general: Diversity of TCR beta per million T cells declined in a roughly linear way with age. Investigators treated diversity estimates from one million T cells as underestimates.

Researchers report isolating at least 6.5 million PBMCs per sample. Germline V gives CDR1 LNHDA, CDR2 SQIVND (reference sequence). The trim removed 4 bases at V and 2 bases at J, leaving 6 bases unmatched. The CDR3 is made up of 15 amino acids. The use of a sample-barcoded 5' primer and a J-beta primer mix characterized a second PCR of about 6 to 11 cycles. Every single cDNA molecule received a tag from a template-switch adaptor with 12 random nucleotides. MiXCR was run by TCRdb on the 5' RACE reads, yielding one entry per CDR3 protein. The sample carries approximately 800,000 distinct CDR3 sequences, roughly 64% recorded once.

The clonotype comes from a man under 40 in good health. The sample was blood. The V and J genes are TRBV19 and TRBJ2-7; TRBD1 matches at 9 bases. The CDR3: CASSTSDRGTYEQYF. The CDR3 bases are TGTGCCAGTAGTACCTCGGACAGGGGAACCTACGAGCAGTACTTC.